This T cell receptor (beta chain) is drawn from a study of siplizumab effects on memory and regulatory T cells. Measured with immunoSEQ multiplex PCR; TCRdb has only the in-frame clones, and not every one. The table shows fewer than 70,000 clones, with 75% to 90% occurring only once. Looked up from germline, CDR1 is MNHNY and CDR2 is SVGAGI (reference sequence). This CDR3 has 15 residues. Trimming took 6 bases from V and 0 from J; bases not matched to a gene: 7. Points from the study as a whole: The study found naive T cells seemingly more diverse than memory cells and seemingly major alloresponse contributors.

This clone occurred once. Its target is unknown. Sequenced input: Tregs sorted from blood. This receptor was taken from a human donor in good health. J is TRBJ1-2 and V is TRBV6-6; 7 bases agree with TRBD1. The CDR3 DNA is TGTGCCAGCAGCTGGGGACAGACAGCTAACTATGGCTACACCTTC. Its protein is CASSWGQTANYGYTF.